The entry that follows covers one TCR beta chain sequence. The CDR3 has 13 residues. V was shortened by 8 bases and J by 3 bases, with 14 bases between the two germline ends. Looked up from germline, CDR1 is SQVTM and CDR2 is ANQGSEA. The data derive from a study of blood T cell repertoires in COVID-19. For the study at large: Some COVID-19 samples were acute and others convalescent; all came from the United States, Italy and Spain. Nucleic acid was either cDNA or gDNA, and it came from T cells, B-cell-depleted T cells, or PBMCs.

In the original processing: Amplified reference gene primers provided the basis for estimating nucleated cell counts. The repertoire was sequenced with immunoSEQ multiplex PCR; TCRdb's copy has only in-frame clones and lacks some. V and J calls and clone size are those listed in that table; D and trimming were worked out from the DNA. The table records around 82,000 clones, approximately 91% of them present only once. This TCR came from a man between 65 and 85 years old with active or convalescent COVID-19. The rearrangement uses TRBV29-1 and TRBJ1-5; D possibly corresponds to TRBD1 (6 bases). Specimen: peripheral blood. The CDR3 coding sequence is TGCAGCTTGGCCTACAGGGACAATCAGCCCCAGCATTTT. Translating it yields CSLAYRDNQPQHF.